This T cell receptor (beta chain) originates from a study of cytomegalovirus exposure and HLA in healthy donors (TCRdb year 2017). As for the study more broadly: According to a later analysis, one platform produced both the 120 validation repertoires and the 720 or so repertoires of the first cohort. To predict cytomegalovirus infection status, the study brought together high-throughput TCR immunosequencing, statistical association of individual TCRs with disease status, and machine learning. The study aimed to test whether cataloging public T cell receptors could reveal signatures of past pathogen exposure. Along with the roughly 700-subject first cohort, a separate validation cohort of around 110 different subjects was used. Broad study findings and their caveats: In vitro tests confirmed that a few of the cytomegalovirus-associated TCR beta chains recognize cytomegalovirus antigens. In the study, 150 to 200 TCR beta chains were listed as associated with cytomegalovirus. The classifier was reported to diagnose cytomegalovirus status with high specificity and sensitivity in both the original cohort and the validation cohort. It was suggested by the authors that the approach could potentially be generalized to other disease states and immunological phenotypes. A later analysis found that TCRs clustered in the first cohort also tended to co-occur in the 120 validation repertoires, with roughly 95% of cluster scores above 0. A later analysis lacked HLA typing for the validation cohort, so it scored co-occurrence in that cohort across all 120 or so repertoires. Across donors, most TCR sequences were observed very rarely, whereas some public TCRs were present in many individuals.

Library preparation used the immunoSEQ multiplex PCR assay. The study's processing was this. A statistical classification framework was built to diagnose cytomegalovirus status from the catalog of TCR beta chain sequences. This is the immuneACCESS table as TCRdb keeps it, with only in-frame sequences that have V and J called. A part of the clones is gone; compared with another copy, unresolved V genes explain less than half, and the rest is unexplained. V, J and clone size derive from that table, while D and trimming were established from the DNA sequence. Here the sample has around 90,000 clones; 84% occur a single time. The ten largest clonotypes hold over 10% of the sample. Donors formed part of the validation cohort, which comprised about 130 subjects and was distinct from the first cohort of under 850 subjects. CDR1 and CDR2, per the germline V gene (reference sequence), are SEHNR and FQNEAQ. V loses 5 bases at its end and J loses 6 bases; junction bases beyond the gene matches: 8. Counted from cysteine to phenylalanine, this CDR3 has 15 amino acids. Only CDR3 DNA remains: 45 bases, in frame from the first base.

As to this clone: It lacks a known antigen. No clone much larger than this one lies a single base away; base qualities are absent.

This clonotype originated in a woman between 18 and 29 years old in good health and CMV-seropositive. The V and J genes are TRBV7-9 and TRBJ1-5, with 9 bases matching TRBD1. Sequences were obtained from PBMCs. The bases are TGTGCCAGCAGCCCCGGGACAGGGCAAGGTCAGCCCCAGCATTTT. This encodes CASSPGTGQGQPQHF.